These 28 T cell receptor beta chains share one sample of origin, sequenced in a study of vaccination and CD4 T cells after COVID-19. As to treatment: roughly 11-day PBMC culture with coronavirus spike peptide pools or control peptides (ViraFEST assay). These receptors' targets are unknown. Oncomine TCR Beta short-read sequencing was applied to DNA from cultured CD4+ T cells. TCRdb ran MiXCR on the PCR reads and lists one entry per CDR3 protein. The sample holds more than 12,000 distinct CDR3 sequences; about three fifths are singletons and the top ten take approximately 15%. Sequenced: CD4+ T cells from blood, cultured in vitro. The receptors derive from a human donor who had recovered from COVID-19.

J is TRBJ2-5 and V is TRBV7-2, with D tentatively TRBD2 (6 bases). V shed 6 bases and J shed 5 bases, with 13 bases lying between them. The CDR3 has 13 residues. CDR1 and CDR2 from the germline V gene are SGHTA and FQGNSA. The CDR3 DNA follows: TGTGCCAGCAGGACCGGGGGAACTGAGACCCAGTACTTC. Translating gives CASRTGGTETQYF.

A single count supports this clonotype. This sequence joins TRBV6-1 and TRBJ2-3, with D perhaps TRBD2 (6 bases). The V end lost 3 bases, the J end lost 8 bases, and 18 bases lay between the germline ends. Germline CDR1 reads MNHNS; CDR2 reads SASEGT. The CDR3 totals 15 residues. The CDR3 loop reads CASSESEGWGGTQYF. CDR3 bases: TGTGCCAGCAGTGAGTCGGAGGGTTGGGGCGGTACGCAGTATTTT.

The gene calls are TRBV7-2 and TRBJ1-5; D is ambiguous. The V gene's germline CDR1 is SGHTA and CDR2 FQGNSA. V dropped 1 base and J dropped 3 bases, with 4 bases sitting between them. The CDR3 runs to 13 residues. The CDR3 DNA reads TGTGCCAGCAGCTTAGACCCCAATCAGCCCCAGCATTTT. Its translation is CASSLDPNQPQHF.

This chain joins TRBV19 and TRBJ1-5; D perhaps matches TRBD1 (5 bases). V was trimmed by 3 bases and J by 1 base, leaving 16 bases between them. CDR1 is LNHDA, CDR2 SQIVND, per germline (reference sequence). CDR3 size: 17 residues. The CDR3 here is CASSIGGGRSSNQPQHF. The CDR3 DNA sequence: TGTGCCAGTAGTATCGGGGGGGGTAGGTCAAGCAATCAGCCCCAGCATTTT.

V gene TRBV15 combines with J gene TRBJ1-6; possible D gene TRBD1, 5 bases. This CDR3 comprises 19 residues. The V end lost 0 bases, the J end lost 3 bases, and 18 bases lay between the germline ends. Germline V gene data show CDR1 as LNHNV and CDR2 as YYDKDF (reference sequence). The CDR3 is CATSRDSAGTGGYNSPLHF. Here the CDR3 DNA reads TGTGCCACCAGCAGAGATTCCGCTGGGACCGGTGGCTATAATTCACCCCTCCACTTT.

This sequence joins TRBV10-3 and TRBJ1-1; D may be TRBD1 (5 bases). The V gene lost 6 bases and the J gene lost 1 base, with 18 bases spanning the gap. The CDR3 totals 16 residues. Germline CDR1 and CDR2: ENHRY and SYGVKD. CDR3 DNA: TGTGCCATCAGGGAAAGCCCCTGGAGGGGGAACACTGAAGCTTTCTTT. Translating it yields CAIRESPWRGNTEAFF.

The V and J genes are TRBV7-2 and TRBJ2-3; no clear D. This CDR3 has 14 residues. Germline values: CDR1 SGHTA, CDR2 FQGNSA. The V end was cut by 1 base, the J end by 1 base, with 6 bases between. CDR3 bases: TGTGCCAGCAGCTTAGGGATCGGCACAGATACGCAGTATTTT. This encodes CASSLGIGTDTQYF.

Worth noting for this clonotype: An end of the junction differs from the germline gene, which may be a read error. The CDR3 nucleotides are TGTAGTGCTTCGGGCGAAGAGACCCAGTACTTC. It translates to CSASGEETQYF. V and J are TRBV20-1 and TRBJ2-5, with D unresolved. Germline V gives CDR1 DFQATT, CDR2 SNEGSKA (reference sequence). The CDR3 is 11 residues long.

This rearrangement joins TRBV7-9 to TRBJ2-5; D remains unclear. Germline V lookup: CDR1 SEHNR, CDR2 FQNEAQ (reference sequence). The CDR3 totals 12 residues. With 5 bases removed from V and 11 bases from J, the gap between germline ends came to 15 bases. The CDR3, as DNA: TGTGCCAGCAGCCCCAGTGACTGGGTTCAGTACTTC. Translated, it gives CASSPSDWVQYF.

This clonotype was picked up a small number of times. DNA for the CDR3: TGCAGTGTTAAAAGGGACATAGACACTGAAGCTTTCTTT. Translated: CSVKRDIDTEAFF. The J gene is TRBJ1-1, the V gene TRBV20-1, with TRBD1 as a possible D gene (6 bases). The CDR3 loop spans 13 amino acids. Trimming pared 7 bases from V and 3 bases from J, leaving 15 bases between. Germline V CDR1 and CDR2: DFQATT, SNEGSKA (reference sequence).

The chain joins TRBV20-1 to TRBJ1-1; D not resolved. V was pared by 3 bases and J by 7 bases, with 21 bases between. The CDR3 sequence is 15 residues long. The germline V gene has CDR1 DFQATT and CDR2 SNEGSKA (reference sequence). As DNA, the CDR3 is TGCAGTGCTAGGCACCGAGCGGGATCCAATTTTGAAGCTTTCTTT. It yields the protein CSARHRAGSNFEAFF.

The V and J genes are TRBV7-9 and TRBJ1-5; D unresolved. CDR3 length equals 11 residues. Trimming removed 8 bases at V and 11 bases at J, with 13 bases between. CDR1 is SEHNR, CDR2 FQNEAQ, per germline (reference sequence). CDR3 in amino acids: CASAREDSQHF. In nucleotides, the CDR3 is TGTGCCAGCGCCAGAGAGGATTCCCAGCATTTT.

This clonotype was seen only a few times. CDR3 amino acids: CASRKLAGGSETQYF. The CDR3 DNA reads as TGTGCCAGCAGAAAACTAGCGGGAGGCTCAGAGACCCAGTACTTC. The V gene is TRBV2, the J gene TRBJ2-5; the match to TRBD2 covers 12 bases. This CDR3 comprises 15 residues. Per the germline V gene, CDR1 is SNHLY and CDR2 is FYNNEI. V lost 6 bases, J lost 4 bases, and 6 bases stayed unmatched.

The DNA for the CDR3 is TGTGCCTGGAGTGGAGGACTAGCGGGATCCGTGCAGTACTTC. Protein product: CAWSGGLAGSVQYF. The J gene is TRBJ2-7, the V gene TRBV30; 12 nucleotides match TRBD2. The CDR3 consists of 14 residues. Germline V CDR1 and CDR2: GTSNPN, SVGIG (reference sequence). Trimming at V came to 1 base and at J to 9 bases, leaving 7 bases not matched to a gene.

This chain joins TRBV6-2 or TRBV6-3 and TRBJ2-2, with D possibly matching TRBD1 (6 bases). V was trimmed by 6 bases and J by 5 bases, leaving 16 bases between them. Per the germline V gene, CDR1 is MNHEY and CDR2 is SVGEGT. There are 15 residues in the CDR3. The CDR3 nucleotides are TGTGCCAGCAGAAACACTATTCAGGGGACCGGGGAGCTGTTTTTT. Translating it yields CASRNTIQGTGELFF.

This rearrangement joins TRBV7-9 to TRBJ2-5; possibly TRBD1 or TRBD2 for D (5 bases each). The CDR3 covers 17 residues. V was pared by 2 bases and J by 5 bases, with 21 bases between. Germline CDR1 SEHNR, CDR2 FQNEAQ (reference sequence). Written as DNA, the CDR3 is TGTGCCAGCAGCTTATTCCCGGGACGAGAACGACTCGAGACCCAGTACTTC. Its translation is CASSLFPGRERLETQYF.

In this sample, this clonotype turned up once. The CDR3 sequence is CASSLRVMGVYEQFF. DNA for the CDR3: TGTGCCAGCAGCTTAAGGGTAATGGGGGTCTATGAGCAGTTCTTC. The V call is TRBV7-8, the J call TRBJ2-1; the D gene could be TRBD1 or TRBD2 (5 bases each). Germline CDR1 SGHVS, CDR2 FQNEAQ. Trimming pared 2 bases from V and 8 bases from J, leaving 16 bases between. CDR3 length: 15 amino acids.

J is TRBJ1-5 and V is TRBV28; no firm D call. In germline, CDR1 is MDHEN, CDR2 SYDVKM. The V end lost 1 base, the J end lost 5 bases, and 9 bases lay between the germline ends. CDR3 length: 14 residues. This CDR3 reads CASSLFRSDQPQHF. Written as DNA, the CDR3 is TGTGCCAGCAGTTTATTCAGATCCGATCAGCCCCAGCATTTT.

This sequence joins TRBV20-1 and TRBJ2-2, with 10 bases fitting TRBD1. The V and J ends lost 5 bases and 3 bases, in that order; junction bases with no gene match: 3. The CDR3 sequence is 14 residues long. Germline V CDR1 and CDR2: DFQATT, SNEGSKA (reference sequence). CDR3 residues: CSAGQGGDTGELFF. Written as DNA, the CDR3 is TGCAGTGCTGGACAGGGGGGGGACACCGGGGAGCTGTTTTTT.

The J gene is TRBJ2-4, the V gene TRBV7-2; TRBD2 is a possible D gene (5 bases). V was shortened by 5 bases and J by 6 bases, with 14 bases between the two germline ends. The length of the CDR3 is 14 residues. CDR1 SGHTA and CDR2 FQGNSA come from the germline V gene. The CDR3 DNA reads as TGTGCCAGCAGCCCTAACGTGGGAGCAAACATTCAGTACTTC. It specifies CASSPNVGANIQYF.

V and J are TRBV20-1 and TRBJ2-3; the D gene is possibly TRBD2 (5 bases). CDR3 length: 15 amino acids. Trimming stripped 2 bases from V and 5 bases from J, with 17 bases between. Germline values: CDR1 DFQATT, CDR2 SNEGSKA (reference sequence). Here the CDR3 DNA reads TGCAGTGCTAGAACCGGAGCGGCGGGTGTAGATACGCAGTATTTT. Encoded protein: CSARTGAAGVDTQYF.

V gene TRBV30 combines with J gene TRBJ2-4; 7 bases map to TRBD2. This CDR3 contains 15 residues. Looked up from germline, CDR1 is GTSNPN and CDR2 is SVGIG (reference sequence). V dropped 2 bases and J dropped 4; count of bases not matched to a gene: 8. In DNA form, the CDR3 reads TGTGCCTGGAGTACCGGGAGGTCTGCAAAAAACATTCAGTACTTC. Protein sequence: CAWSTGRSAKNIQYF.

The rearrangement links TRBV12-3 or TRBV12-4 to TRBJ2-7; 7 bases match TRBD2. The CDR3 totals 14 residues. V was clipped by 0 bases and J by 4 bases; unmatched bases: 3. CDR3 sequence: CASSLAGGPYEQYF. The CDR3 DNA reads TGTGCCAGCAGTTTAGCGGGAGGGCCTTACGAGCAGTACTTC.

The rearrangement joins TRBV7-3 to TRBJ1-2; perhaps TRBD1 as D (5 bases). This CDR3 is built from 15 residues. Germline V gene lookup returns CDR1 SGHTA and CDR2 FQGTGA. V dropped 5 bases and J dropped 4 bases, with 17 bases sitting between them. The CDR3 region is CASSPGGTSVYGYTF. Here the CDR3 DNA reads TGTGCCAGCAGCCCCGGGGGGACGAGCGTCTATGGCTACACCTTC.

The gene calls are TRBV19 and TRBJ2-7; no clear D. The V end was cut by 9 bases, the J end by 6 bases, with 15 bases between. Germline CDR1 LNHDA, CDR2 SQIVND (reference sequence). The CDR3 has 12 residues. In DNA form, the CDR3 reads TGTGCCAGCACCTCGAGGTGGGGCGAGCAGTACTTC. Translation: CASTSRWGEQYF.

The chain joins TRBV5-1 to TRBJ1-6; D perhaps matches TRBD1 (5 bases). The CDR3 has 16 residues. Looked up from germline, CDR1 is SGHRS and CDR2 is YFSETQ. The V and J ends lost 0 bases and 10 bases respectively, with 17 bases between them. CDR3: CASSLAPRDLGSPLHF. CDR3 in DNA: TGCGCCAGCAGCTTGGCCCCCCGGGACCTTGGGTCACCCCTCCACTTT.

The chain has TRBV6-2 or TRBV6-3 and TRBJ2-5, with D possibly being TRBD1 or TRBD2 (5 bases each). The V end lost 8 bases, the J end lost 5 bases, and 15 bases lay between the germline ends. CDR1 is MNHEY, CDR2 SVGEGT, per germline. The CDR3 has 13 residues. Here the CDR3 reads CASAQRWGETQYF. CDR3 nucleotide sequence: TGTGCCAGCGCTCAGCGTTGGGGGGAGACCCAGTACTTC.

The rearrangement links TRBV20-1 to TRBJ2-5; 11 bases line up with TRBD2. Germline V gene sequence: CDR1 DFQATT, CDR2 SNEGSKA (reference sequence). After removal of 1 base from V and 4 bases from J, the junction contained 2 bases not matched to a gene. This CDR3 comprises 14 residues. In nucleotides, the CDR3 is TGCAGTGCTAGAGTAGCGGGAGGGGTAGAGACCCAGTACTTC. It is translated as CSARVAGGVETQYF.